The source of this T cell receptor beta chain is a study of shared clonotypes between healthy human individuals. This clone was found once. Produced via immunoSEQ multiplex PCR; TCRdb's table is partial and in-frame only. Seen here are roughly 650,000 clones, approximately 96% observed once, and the top ten hold about 0.12%. Naive CD8 cells lacked CD45RO, underwent positive selection for CCR7 and left out terminally differentiated effector memory CD45RA+ cells. Germline CDR1 MGHRA, CDR2 YSYEKL. J lost 6 bases, V lost 4 bases, and 16 bases had no gene match. This CDR3 comprises 19 residues. The TCR comes from a woman younger than 45 in good health. This chain uses TRBV4-1 with TRBJ2-1; 12 bases match TRBD2. Input material: naive CD8+ T cells sorted from blood. CDR3 loop: CASSRLLAGGPLGSNEQFF. Here the CDR3 DNA reads TGCGCCAGCAGCCGCCTCCTAGCGGGAGGGCCGTTGGGTAGCAATGAGCAGTTCTTC.